The rows below give T cell receptor beta chains drawn from one sample of a study of cytotoxic CD8 clonotypes in ibrutinib-treated CLL. Profiling relied on immunoSEQ multiplex PCR, and the TCRdb table lists in-frame clones only, not all of them. The repertoire includes about 140,000 clones, around 82% of them detected once, and around 7.6% sits in the top ten. Material: PBMCs, obtained after 36 months of ibrutinib treatment. The receptors stem from a human donor with chronic lymphocytic leukemia. CDR3s include the opening cysteine and the closing phenylalanine or tryptophan. The D gene is left open where the match is weak. Clone size appears in some rows only: once, few, many, or a class for an expanded clone.

>-|TRBV2|TRBJ2-1|13|TRBD1
CASRDTDRDEQFF
TGTGCCAGCAGGGACACCGACAGGGATGAGCAGTTCTTC
>-|TRBV27|TRBJ2-1|13|-
CASSPWGPNEQFF
TGTGCCAGCAGCCCGTGGGGGCCAAATGAGCAGTTCTTC
>-|TRBV5-1|TRBJ2-7|14|-
CASSLDVSSYEQYF
TGCGCCAGCAGCTTGGATGTCAGCTCCTACGAGCAGTACTTC
>once|TRBV4-1|TRBJ2-2|15|TRBD1
CASSQGQTNTGELFF
TGCGCCAGCAGCCAGGGACAGACGAACACCGGGGAGCTGTTTTTT
>-|TRBV19|TRBJ2-1|13|-
CASSILPNNEQFF
TGTGCCAGTAGTATCCTCCCCAACAATGAGCAGTTCTTC
>-|TRBV30|TRBJ2-3|14|-
CAWNVRGWRDTQYF
TGTGCCTGGAATGTGAGGGGTTGGAGGGATACGCAGTATTTT
>once|TRBV5-1|TRBJ1-1|11|-
CASSLGTEAFF
TGCGCCAGCAGCTTGGGCACTGAAGCTTTCTTT
>-|TRBV7-9|TRBJ2-3|15|TRBD2
CASSLFRGGSDTQYF
TGTGCCAGCAGCTTATTCCGGGGGGGCTCGGATACGCAGTATTTT
>-|TRBV5-6|TRBJ1-1|14|TRBD1
CASSPWTGGTEAFF
TGTGCCAGCAGCCCGTGGACAGGGGGCACTGAAGCTTTCTTT
>-|TRBV18|TRBJ1-2|16|-
CASSQTLGTVNYGYTF
TGTGCCAGCTCACAAACGCTAGGCACTGTGAACTATGGCTACACCTTC
>-|TRBV11-2|TRBJ2-1|14|TRBD1
CASSQTGGAGEQFF
TGTGCCAGCAGCCAAACAGGGGGTGCAGGGGAGCAGTTCTTC
>few|TRBV5-1|TRBJ2-5|14|TRBD1
CASSLGGQQETQYF
TGCGCCAGCAGCTTGGGGGGACAGCAAGAGACCCAGTACTTC
>-|TRBV5-1|TRBJ2-3|14|-
CASSIGPQGDTQYF
TGCGCCAGCAGCATCGGGCCCCAGGGAGATACGCAGTATTTT
>once|TRBV27|TRBJ2-2|14|-
CASSLFRSTGELFF
TGTGCCAGCAGTTTATTCAGATCCACCGGGGAGCTGTTTTTT
>-|TRBV4-1|TRBJ2-5|13|-
CASSLRVQETQYF
TGCGCCAGCAGCCTACGGGTACAAGAGACCCAGTACTTC
>-|TRBV20-1|TRBJ2-5|11|-
CSARGVETQYF
TGCAGTGCTAGGGGGGTCGAGACCCAGTACTTC
>few|TRBV5-1|TRBJ1-2|14|-
CASSLVSMGSGYTF
TGCGCCAGCAGCTTGGTCAGTATGGGTAGTGGCTACACCTTC
>many|TRBV10-2|TRBJ1-2|14|-
CASRSGQASEGYTF
TGCGCCAGCCGCTCCGGACAAGCCAGCGAGGGCTACACCTTC
>-|TRBV18|TRBJ1-2|14|TRBD1
CASSLRDRALGYTF
TGTGCCAGCTCACTCCGGGACAGGGCCCTCGGCTACACCTTC
>once|TRBV27|TRBJ1-2|18|TRBD1
CASSFSLGQGKHNYGYTF
TGTGCCAGCAGTTTCTCCCTCGGACAGGGCAAGCATAACTATGGCTACACCTTC
>-|TRBV2|TRBJ2-7|12|TRBD2
CASSSGIYEQYF
TGTGCCAGCTCTAGCGGAATTTACGAGCAGTACTTC
>-|TRBV19|TRBJ2-1|14|TRBD2
CASTPGLAANEQFF
TGTGCCAGTACTCCGGGACTAGCGGCCAATGAGCAGTTCTTC
>-|TRBV13|TRBJ2-7|15|-
CASSERQPREYEQYF
TGTGCCAGCAGCGAAAGACAGCCGCGGGAATACGAGCAGTACTTC
>-|TRBV5-6|TRBJ1-1|11|-
CASSLTDEAFF
TGTGCCAGCAGCCTGACAGATGAAGCTTTCTTT
>-|TRBV27|TRBJ2-7|18|-
CASSFADSIFHLNYEQYF
TGTGCCAGCAGTTTTGCTGACAGCATATTCCACCTCAACTACGAGCAGTACTTC
>many|TRBV14|TRBJ2-7|13|TRBD1
CASSRQGPYEQYF
TGTGCCAGCAGCCGACAGGGGCCCTACGAGCAGTACTTC
>-|TRBV29-1|TRBJ1-1|12|TRBD1
CSVNRGSTEAFF
TGCAGCGTGAACAGGGGATCCACTGAAGCTTTCTTT
>few|TRBV18|TRBJ1-1|14|-
CASSRMGEPTEAFF
TGTGCCAGCTCACGTATGGGGGAGCCCACTGAAGCTTTCTTT
>-|TRBV18|TRBJ2-3|14|-
CASSPPPGGDTQYF
TGTGCCAGCTCACCACCCCCCGGGGGAGATACGCAGTATTTT
>-|TRBV5-1|TRBJ2-5|16|TRBD2
CASSPGLAGGQETQYF
TGCGCCAGCAGCCCAGGACTAGCGGGGGGACAAGAGACCCAGTACTTC
>-|TRBV6-1|TRBJ2-7|14|TRBD1
CASLRTGGIYEQYF
TGTGCCAGCCTACGGACAGGGGGCATTTACGAGCAGTACTTC
>-|TRBV19|TRBJ1-4|17|-
CASSAAAIPATNEKLFF
TGTGCCAGTAGTGCGGCCGCGATACCTGCAACTAATGAAAAACTGTTTTTT
>many|TRBV5-6|TRBJ2-5|15|TRBD2
CASRVQGGRKETQYF
TGTGCCAGCCGTGTACAGGGCGGGAGGAAAGAGACCCAGTACTTC
>-|TRBV7-6|TRBJ2-4|11|-
CASSDPSIQYF
TGTGCCAGCAGTGACCCGTCCATTCAGTACTTC
>-|TRBV21-1|TRBJ1-4|15|-
CASSKVAGVQEKLFF
TGTGCCAGCAGCAAAGTCGCGGGGGTACAAGAAAAACTGTTTTTT
>once|TRBV4-1|TRBJ1-5|16|-
CASSGTGPWGNQPQHF
TGCGCCAGCAGCGGAACAGGACCTTGGGGCAATCAGCCCCAGCATTTT
>-|TRBV14|TRBJ1-3|14|-
CASSPILSGNTIYF
TGTGCCAGCAGCCCCATTCTCTCTGGAAACACCATATATTTT
>-|TRBV28|TRBJ1-4|15|-
CASARDWGTSEKLFF
TGTGCCAGCGCCCGTGACTGGGGGACCAGCGAAAAACTGTTTTTT
>few|TRBV15|TRBJ1-2|16|TRBD1
CATSRLTGEHYYGYTF
TGTGCCACCAGCAGACTGACAGGGGAACACTACTATGGCTACACCTTC
>-|TRBV5-1|TRBJ2-5|18|TRBD2
CASSRSRRLAGLQETQYF
TGCGCCAGCAGCAGGAGCCGAAGACTAGCGGGCCTACAAGAGACCCAGTACTTC